This record looks at one T cell receptor (beta chain) sequence and its context. What it binds is unknown. The sample comes from a study of cytomegalovirus exposure and HLA in healthy donors. Primers: 60 Vbeta forward and 13 Jbeta reverse. Only in-frame clones appear in the TCRdb table, and some are missing; sequencing was by immunoSEQ multiplex PCR. The sample contains roughly 100,000 clones, roughly 80% of which appear only once. Study observations and caveats: When analyzed later, a missense DCLRE1C variant was found to be linked to TCR beta V- and J-gene trimming. Overall, roughly 150 TCR beta chains were annotated as cytomegalovirus-associated. One cluster of highly shared sequence variants probably arose as a sequencing artifact.

CDR1 and CDR2 (germline): SGHVS, FQNEAQ. The J segment lost 2 bases and the V segment lost 8 bases, leaving 8 bases of the junction unmatched. The CDR3 consists of 15 residues. The V and J genes are TRBV7-8 and TRBJ2-2; 7 bases map to TRBD1. Sample: PBMCs. The TCR sequence derives from a man aged 25-45 years in good health and CMV-seropositive. Here the CDR3 reads CASRPDRVNTGELFF. In DNA form, the CDR3 reads TGTGCCAGCCGGCCCGACAGGGTAAACACCGGGGAGCTGTTTTTT. Based on the CDR3 plus reference TRBV7-8 and TRBJ2-2, the full variable domain is GAGVSQSPRYKVAKRGQDVALRCDPISGHVSLFWYQQALGQGPEFLTYFQNEAQLDKSGLPSDRFFAERPEGSVSTLKIQRTQQEDSAVYLCASRPDRVNTGELFFGEGSRLTVL.